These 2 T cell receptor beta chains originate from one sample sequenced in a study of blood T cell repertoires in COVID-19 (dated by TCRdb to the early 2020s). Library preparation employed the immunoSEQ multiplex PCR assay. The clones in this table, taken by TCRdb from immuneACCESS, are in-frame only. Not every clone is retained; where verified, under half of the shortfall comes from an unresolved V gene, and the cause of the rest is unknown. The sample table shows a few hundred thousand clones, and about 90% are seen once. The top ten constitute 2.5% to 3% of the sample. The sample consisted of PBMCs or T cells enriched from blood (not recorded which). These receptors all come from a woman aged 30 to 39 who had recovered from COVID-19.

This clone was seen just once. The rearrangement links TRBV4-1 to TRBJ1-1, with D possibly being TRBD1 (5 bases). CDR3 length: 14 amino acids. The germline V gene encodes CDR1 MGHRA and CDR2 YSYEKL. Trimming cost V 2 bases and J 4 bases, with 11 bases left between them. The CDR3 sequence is CASSQRQSGTEAFF. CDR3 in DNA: TGCGCCAGCAGCCAAAGACAGTCTGGCACTGAAGCTTTCTTT.

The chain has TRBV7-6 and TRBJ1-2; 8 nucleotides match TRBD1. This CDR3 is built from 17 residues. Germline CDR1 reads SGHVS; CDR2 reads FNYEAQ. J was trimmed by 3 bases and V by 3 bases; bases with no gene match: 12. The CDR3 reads CASSLALGQGTDYGYTF. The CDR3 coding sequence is TGTGCCAGCAGCTTGGCACTCGGACAGGGAACAGACTATGGCTACACCTTC.